The clone carrying this T cell receptor beta chain is a singleton in its sample. What it binds is not known. Clones were read by immunoSEQ multiplex PCR, and TCRdb kept only the in-frame ones, dropping some. The repertoire includes 90,000 to 120,000 clones, about 90% of them detected once, and about 1% sits in the top ten. The V end was cut by 3 bases, the J end by 5 bases, with 13 bases between. This CDR3 has 14 amino acids. In germline, CDR1 is SGHTA, CDR2 FQGNSA. This sample stems from a study of graft-versus-host responses after intestinal transplantation. Study-level points and caveats: Marrow from the recipient contained GvH clones, some of which had appeared first in ileum or blood. Early post-transplant HvG declines tracked with peak circulating GvH clone levels.

The sequence was obtained from a human donor who received an intestinal transplant. The source was unstimulated CD4+ T cells sorted from spleen or lymph node cells, collected before intestinal transplant. The chain combines TRBV7-2 with TRBJ1-1; D is ambiguous. The CDR3 nucleotides read TGTGCCAGCAGCTTCGGTACAGTCGGGACTGAAGCTTTCTTT. The encoded protein is CASSFGTVGTEAFF.